The present T cell receptor beta chain was sequenced within a study of cytomegalovirus exposure and HLA in healthy donors. V lost 5 bases and J lost 6; bases outside the gene matches: 9. CDR1 and CDR2 (germline): SGHTA, FQGTGA. There are 15 residues in the CDR3. Both 60 Vbeta primers and 13 Jbeta primers went into the PCR. Repertoires were generated with immunoSEQ multiplex PCR, while TCRdb's copy carries only in-frame clones and drops some. Of 150,000 to 200,000 clones in the sample, 80% were seen once. This TCR derives from a man aged 25-40 years in good health and CMV-seropositive. Specimen: PBMCs. The rearrangement joins TRBV7-3 to TRBJ2-1, with 8 bases aligning to TRBD1. The CDR3 here is CASSPGTGSSNEQFF. CDR3 DNA: TGTGCCAGCAGCCCGGGGACAGGTTCGTCCAATGAGCAGTTCTTC.